This T cell receptor (beta chain) was captured by sequencing in a study of glioma-infiltrating T cells after dendritic cell vaccination. Study summary: Treatment, given 2003 to 2012, was autologous tumor lysate-pulsed dendritic cell vaccination. The study, taken as a whole, reports: Only a small number of patients had complete blood and tumor samples. Survival was not directly related to TCR clonality in these patients.

This clone was picked up one time. Its matching antigen is unknown. The V end lost 6 bases, the J end lost 8 bases, and 16 bases lay between the germline ends. CDR3 length: 13 amino acids. CDR1 is SNHLY, CDR2 FYNNEI, per germline. The table came from immunoSEQ multiplex PCR; TCRdb's copy has only in-frame clones and leaves some out. The table shows over 55,000 clones, with 81% occurring only once. Patients had residual fresh-frozen tumor tissue and more than two years of survival data. This chain uses TRBV2 with TRBJ1-2; D possibly corresponds to TRBD1 (6 bases). The TCR originated in a human donor with glioblastoma. The sample was blood, taken before dendritic cell vaccination. The CDR3 spells CASRPRTGIGYTF. CDR3 DNA: TGTGCCAGCAGGCCCCGAACAGGGATCGGCTACACCTTC.